The 30 T cell receptor beta chains below were found in one sample sequenced in a study of spatial heterogeneity in lung cancer. As for time point: sample taken at primary tumor resection. One entry per CDR3 protein results from TCRdb running MiXCR on the 5' RACE reads. The table includes around 9,700 distinct CDR3 sequences, over 6% detected once. Sequencing used PBMCs, obtained at surgery. These receptors originate from a male donor with early-stage non-small cell lung cancer.

This clonotype was seen ten or more times. The rearrangement joins TRBV4-3 to TRBJ1-3, with 7 bases matching TRBD1. CDR3 length: 16 residues. J gave up 4 bases and V 0 bases, and 6 bases lay outside the gene matches. Germline values: CDR1 LGHNA, CDR2 YSLEER. The CDR3 DNA follows: TGCGCCAGCAGCCAAGACTCAACAGGGGTAGGAAACACCATATATTTT. It codes for CASSQDSTGVGNTIYF.

In its sample, this clonotype ranks as medium-sized (0.01 to 0.1%). The chain employs TRBV4-3 and TRBJ2-6; 9 bases line up with TRBD1. Per germline, CDR1 LGHNA and CDR2 YSLEER. CDR3 length: 15 residues. Losses at the gene ends were 10 bases for V and 4 bases for J; bases not matched to a gene: 8. The CDR3, as DNA: TGCGCCACTTCCTGGGACAGGGACGGGGCCAACGTCCTGACTTTC. Protein: CATSWDRDGANVLTF.

This clonotype is medium-sized by share. The rearrangement links TRBV6-5 to TRBJ2-1; TRBD2 matches at 9 bases. Germline CDR1 reads MNHEY; CDR2 reads SVGAGI. The CDR3 is made up of 15 amino acids. J gave up 1 base and V 5 bases, and 3 bases lay outside the gene matches. The CDR3 DNA reads TGTGCCAGCAGTGGACTAGCGTCGTCCTACAATGAGCAGTTCTTC. This gives the protein CASSGLASSYNEQFF.

The chain is built from TRBV7-2 and TRBJ2-5; 9 nucleotides match TRBD1. Germline V gene sequence: CDR1 SGHTA, CDR2 FQGNSA. V was clipped by 3 bases and J by 0 bases; unmatched bases: 2. The CDR3 loop spans 15 amino acids. The chain's CDR3 is CASSLGDRDQETQYF. The DNA of the CDR3 is TGTGCCAGCAGCTTGGGGGACAGGGACCAAGAGACCCAGTACTTC.

This chain connects TRBV10-1 to TRBJ2-1; D is unclear. The V end lost 4 bases, the J end lost 9 bases, and 10 bases lay between the germline ends. The CDR3 covers 12 residues. From germline, CDR1 is WNHNN and CDR2 SYGVQD (reference sequence). The CDR3 DNA reads TGCGCCAGCAGTGGATACTCTGGTGAGCAGTTCTTC. Translated, it gives CASSGYSGEQFF.

The chain combines TRBV6-2 or TRBV6-3 with TRBJ2-1, with 11 positions matching TRBD1. This CDR3 contains 15 residues. The germline V gene has CDR1 MNHEY and CDR2 SVGEGT. J was trimmed by 7 bases and V by 2 bases; bases with no gene match: 4. The CDR3 sequence is CASSYRGTGGNEQFF. The CDR3 DNA follows: TGTGCCAGCAGTTACCGCGGGACAGGGGGGAATGAGCAGTTCTTC.

This clonotype showed up just a few times. The chain employs TRBV6-4 and TRBJ2-3; the match to TRBD2 covers 11 bases. After removal of 0 bases from V and 4 bases from J, the junction contained 0 bases not matched to a gene. CDR1 and CDR2 (germline): MRHNA, SNTAGT. CDR3 length equals 15 residues. CDR3 coding DNA: TGTGCCAGCAGTGACTCTAGCGGGGGGGCAGATACGCAGTATTTT. This codes for CASSDSSGGADTQYF.

In its sample, this clonotype was seen a few times. The chain has TRBV4-1 and TRBJ2-7; perhaps TRBD2 as D (5 bases). Germline values: CDR1 MGHRA, CDR2 YSYEKL. CDR3 length: 16 residues. With 4 bases removed from V and 1 base from J, the gap between germline ends came to 17 bases. This chain's CDR3 is CASSPGPGSGSYEQYF. The CDR3 DNA reads as TGCGCCAGCAGCCCCGGACCGGGTTCGGGGTCCTACGAGCAGTACTTC.

This clonotype was recorded a few times. The chain combines TRBV9 with TRBJ2-5; D is possibly TRBD1 (6 bases). The germline V and J ends were trimmed by 5 bases and 1 base, with 18 bases remaining between them. The CDR3 contains 16 residues. The germline V gene encodes CDR1 SGDLS and CDR2 YYNGEE. The CDR3 reads CASSAKITGSQETQYF. CDR3 sequence (DNA): TGTGCCAGCAGTGCTAAAATCACAGGGAGCCAAGAGACCCAGTACTTC. Filled out from reference TRBV9 and TRBJ2-5, the complete variable domain reads DSGVTQTPKHLITATGQRVTLRCSPRSGDLSVYWYQQSLDQGLQFLIQYYNGEERAKGNILERFSAQQFPDLHSELNLSSLELGDSALYFCASSAKITGSQETQYFGPGTRLLVL.

This clonotype was detected many times. V and J are TRBV6-6 and TRBJ1-1; 8 bases match TRBD1. CDR3 size: 15 residues. After removal of 6 bases from V and 4 bases from J, the junction contained 10 bases not matched to a gene. CDR1 and CDR2 (germline): MNHNY, SVGAGI (reference sequence). The CDR3 DNA reads TGTGCCAGCAGCAACTCCGAGGACAGGGCCACTGAAGCTTTCTTT. Protein sequence: CASSNSEDRATEAFF.

This clonotype was seen at least ten times. This chain connects TRBV15 to TRBJ2-7; possibly TRBD2 for D (5 bases). V lost 4 bases, J lost 7 bases, and 11 bases lay in between. CDR1 and CDR2 from the germline V gene are LNHNV and YYDKDF (reference sequence). This CDR3 region has 12 residues. Written as DNA, the CDR3 is TGTGCCACCAGCATACCCCGGGGAGAGCAGTACTTC. Encoded protein: CATSIPRGEQYF.

This clonotype has at least ten counts. The chain couples TRBV5-1 to TRBJ2-3, with D possibly TRBD2 on 6 matching bases. Trimming left V 1 base short and J 1 base short, with 16 bases between. Per the germline V gene, CDR1 is SGHRS and CDR2 is YFSETQ. There are 17 residues in the CDR3. DNA for the CDR3: TGCGCCAGCAGCTTGATGCGGAGGGGCGAGGGCACAGATACGCAGTATTTT. It yields the protein CASSLMRRGEGTDTQYF. Drawing the rest from reference TRBV5-1 and TRBJ2-3, the complete variable domain is KAGVTQTPRYLIKTRGQQVTLSCSPISGHRSVSWYQQTPGQGLQFLFEYFSETQRNKGNFPGRFSGRQFSNSRSEMNVSTLELGDSALYLCASSLMRRGEGTDTQYFGPGTRLTVL.

This clonotype showed up many times. The rearrangement joins TRBV9 to TRBJ2-1, with 14 bases aligning to TRBD2. The CDR3 runs to 16 residues. V shed 4 bases, J shed 7 bases, and the junction held 7 bases outside the gene matches. Germline CDR1 reads SGDLS; CDR2 reads YYNGEE. Written as DNA, the CDR3 is TGTGCCAGCAGCCAACGACTAGCGGGAGGGAGAAATGAGCAGTTCTTC. Protein product: CASSQRLAGGRNEQFF.

This clonotype showed up many times. The rearrangement joins TRBV4-1 to TRBJ2-7, with D perhaps given as TRBD1 or TRBD2 (6 bases each). CDR1 and CDR2 (germline): MGHRA, YSYEKL. The CDR3 is 13 amino acids. Trimming took off 6 bases at V and 6 bases at J, with 15 bases between the two ends. The CDR3 here is CASRKGGGGEQYF. CDR3 in DNA: TGCGCCAGCAGAAAGGGGGGAGGAGGCGAGCAGTACTTC.

This clonotype appeared many times. The chain uses TRBV28 and TRBJ1-1; D is undetermined. The germline V gene has CDR1 MDHEN and CDR2 SYDVKM. V was clipped by 6 bases and J by 8 bases, with 22 bases between them. There are 15 residues in the CDR3. CDR3 sequence reads: CASRNDYQEAREAFF. The CDR3, as DNA: TGTGCCAGCAGGAACGATTATCAGGAGGCGCGGGAAGCTTTCTTT.

This clonotype has a count of ten or more. V and J are TRBV20-1 and TRBJ2-2; 8 nucleotides match TRBD1. The germline CDR1 and CDR2 sequences are DFQATT and SNEGSKA (reference sequence). J was trimmed by 1 base and V by 6 bases; bases with no gene match: 4. There are 14 residues in the CDR3. CDR3 sequence: CSAQGTGNTGELFF. The CDR3 coding sequence is TGCAGTGCACAGGGGACAGGGAACACCGGGGAGCTGTTTTTT.

In its sample, this clonotype was seen many times. V is TRBV4-3 and J is TRBJ2-1; TRBD1 aligns across 10 bases. V shed 4 bases and J 2 bases; nucleotides not matched to a gene: 2. Germline CDR1 LGHNA, CDR2 YSLEER. CDR3 length equals 15 residues. CDR3 amino acids: CASSRGTGAYNEQFF. The CDR3 region has the DNA TGCGCCAGCAGCCGAGGGACAGGGGCCTACAATGAGCAGTTCTTC.

Note on this clonotype: A much larger clone sits a single nucleotide away, making a read error possible. The V call is TRBV27, the J call TRBJ1-3, with TRBD1 as a possible D gene (6 bases). Germline CDR1 MNHEY, CDR2 SMNVEV (reference sequence). The CDR3 runs 14 residues. For the CDR3, the DNA is TGTCCCAACCAGGACAGAATTGCTGGAAACACCATATATTTT. It is translated as CPNQDRIAGNTIYF.

This clonotype was detected ten times or more. This chain connects TRBV20-1 to TRBJ2-7; TRBD2 matches 9 bases. This CDR3 is built from 15 residues. Trimming at V came to 3 bases and at J to 5 bases, leaving 11 bases not matched to a gene. The germline gives CDR1 DFQATT, CDR2 SNEGSKA (reference sequence). The CDR3 spells CSASRVAGVGHEQYF. The CDR3 coding sequence is TGCAGTGCTAGTCGGGTAGCGGGAGTTGGCCACGAGCAGTACTTC.

In its sample, this clonotype is medium-sized (0.01 to 0.1%). V gene TRBV29-1 combines with J gene TRBJ2-5; D may be TRBD1 (6 bases). Germline V lookup: CDR1 SQVTM, CDR2 ANQGSEA. Trimming shortened V by 7 bases and J by 3 bases, and 15 bases separated the two germline ends. This CDR3 contains 13 residues. In DNA, the CDR3 is TGCAGCGGCCAACAGGGTGCTAAAGAGACCCAGTACTTC. Residues: CSGQQGAKETQYF.

This clonotype has a count of ten or more. This rearrangement joins TRBV20-1 to TRBJ1-2, with D maybe TRBD1 (6 bases). CDR1 is DFQATT, CDR2 SNEGSKA, per germline (reference sequence). This CDR3 spans 13 amino acids. V lost 6 bases and J 7 bases, leaving 18 bases between the germline ends. The CDR3 sequence is CSAFDQGSGGYTF. CDR3 bases: TGCAGTGCCTTTGACCAGGGGTCCGGTGGCTACACCTTC.

This clonotype has just a few counts. CDR3 nucleotides: TGTGCCAGCACCACCGATCAGGGGGTGGAGACCCAGTACTTC. Amino acids: CASTTDQGVETQYF. The chain uses TRBV7-9 and TRBJ2-5; TRBD1 matches at 7 bases. The CDR3 sequence is 14 residues long. V lost 7 bases and J lost 5; bases outside the gene matches: 10. From germline, CDR1 is SEHNR and CDR2 FQNEAQ (reference sequence). Drawing the rest from reference TRBV7-9 and TRBJ2-5, the complete variable domain is DTGVSQNPRHKITKRGQNVTFRCDPISEHNRLYWYRQTLGQGPEFLTYFQNEAQLEKSRLLSDRFSAERPKGSFSTLEIQRTEQGDSAMYLCASTTDQGVETQYFGPGTRLLVL.

By share, this clonotype ranks as medium-sized (0.01 to 0.1%). V usage is TRBV28 and J usage is TRBJ2-7; D uncertain. Per germline, CDR1 MDHEN and CDR2 SYDVKM. This CDR3 is built from 12 residues. The V end was cut by 4 bases, the J end by 4 bases, with 8 bases between. CDR3 DNA sequence: TGTGCCAGCAGTTCCATGTTGTACGAGCAGTACTTC. As protein: CASSSMLYEQYF.

This clonotype has a count of ten or more. This rearrangement joins TRBV11-3 to TRBJ1-1; D might be TRBD1 (5 bases). Germline lookup yields CDR1 SGHNT and CDR2 YENEEA. There are 14 residues in the CDR3. Between the trimmed V and J ends, which lost 6 bases and 1 base, there was a span of 12 bases. CDR3 sequence reads: CASSPDSQNTEAFF. CDR3 nucleotides: TGTGCCAGCAGTCCTGACAGCCAGAACACTGAAGCTTTCTTT.

Ten or more counts support this clonotype. The gene calls are TRBV7-9 and TRBJ2-7; D call uncertain. The CDR3 has 12 amino acids. CDR1 is SEHNR and CDR2 is FQNEAQ in the germline V gene (reference sequence). V lost 2 bases and J lost 0, with 2 bases in between. CDR3 sequence: CASSLSSYEQYF. CDR3 DNA sequence: TGTGCCAGCAGCTTAAGCTCCTACGAGCAGTACTTC. Full variable domain (outside the CDR3, taken from reference TRBV7-9 and TRBJ2-7): DTGVSQNPRHKITKRGQNVTFRCDPISEHNRLYWYRQTLGQGPEFLTYFQNEAQLEKSRLLSDRFSAERPKGSFSTLEIQRTEQGDSAMYLCASSLSSYEQYFGPGTRLTVT.

This clonotype is labeled medium-sized. The chain carries TRBV28 and TRBJ1-1; TRBD1 might be the D (5 bases). Between the trimmed V and J ends, which lost 3 bases and 8 bases, there was a span of 10 bases. This CDR3 is 12 amino acids long. The germline gives CDR1 MDHEN, CDR2 SYDVKM. CDR3 loop: CASSFQGTEAFF. CDR3 coding DNA: TGTGCCAGCAGTTTCCAGGGAACGGAAGCTTTCTTT.

This rearrangement joins TRBV7-2 to TRBJ2-5; 9 nucleotides match TRBD1. Trimming at V came to 4 bases and at J to 5 bases, leaving 17 bases not matched to a gene. Germline V gives CDR1 SGHTA, CDR2 FQGNSA. The CDR3 extends over 18 amino acids. The CDR3 DNA reads TGTGCCAGCAGCTCATATACCGGGACAGGGACCCGGAAGGAGACCCAGTACTTC. Translation gives CASSSYTGTGTRKETQYF.

Ten or more counts support this clonotype. The chain is built from TRBV4-2 and TRBJ2-7, with 12 bases fitting TRBD2. The J segment lost 3 bases and the V segment lost 4 bases, leaving 4 bases of the junction unmatched. CDR3 size: 15 residues. Germline CDR1 reads LGHNA; CDR2 reads YNFKEQ. The CDR3 here is CASSPPGLAGYEQYF. The CDR3 region has the DNA TGTGCCAGCAGCCCCCCGGGACTAGCGGGCTACGAGCAGTACTTC.

This clonotype was seen a few times. The chain uses TRBV11-2 and TRBJ2-7, with D possibly being TRBD1 or TRBD2 (7 bases each). The V gene's germline CDR1 is SGHAT and CDR2 FQNNGV. The germline V and J ends were trimmed by 8 bases and 2 bases, with 13 bases remaining between them. The CDR3 totals 13 residues. CDR3 amino acids: CASYQGGAYEQYF. In nucleotides, the CDR3 is TGTGCCAGCTACCAGGGGGGGGCCTACGAGCAGTACTTC.

The CDR3 is CASSPGTPSTDTQYF. The CDR3, as DNA: TGTGCCAGCAGTCCCGGGACTCCTAGCACAGATACGCAGTATTTT. The chain uses TRBV7-7 and TRBJ2-3; TRBD2 might be the D (6 bases). This CDR3 spans 15 amino acids. Per germline, CDR1 SSHAT and CDR2 FNYEAQ (reference sequence). The V and J ends lost 6 bases and 0 bases respectively, with 13 bases between them.